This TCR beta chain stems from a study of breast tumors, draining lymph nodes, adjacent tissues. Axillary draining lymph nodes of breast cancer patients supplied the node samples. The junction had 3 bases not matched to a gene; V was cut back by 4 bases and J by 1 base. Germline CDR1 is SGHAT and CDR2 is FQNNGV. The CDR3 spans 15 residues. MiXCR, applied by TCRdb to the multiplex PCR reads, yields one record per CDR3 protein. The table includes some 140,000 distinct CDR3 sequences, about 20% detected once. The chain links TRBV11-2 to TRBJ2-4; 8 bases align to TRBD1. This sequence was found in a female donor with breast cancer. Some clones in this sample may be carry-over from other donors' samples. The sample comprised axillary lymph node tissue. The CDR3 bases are TGTGCCAGCAGCTACCAGGGGGCCGCCAAAAACATTCAGTACTTC. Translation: CASSYQGAAKNIQYF.